The clone carrying this T cell receptor beta chain has a single count. These data originate in a study of blood T cell repertoires in COVID-19. The age range of participants was about 18 to 90 years, with residence in about two dozen US areas. Among Cohort 3 donors, those recovered had two negative PCRs, clearance, or symptom resolution. Data came from immunoSEQ multiplex PCR; TCRdb stores just in-frame clones and leaves some out. The data show around 390,000 clones, about 86% seen once. This receptor was obtained from a woman between 50 and 59 years old who had recovered from COVID-19. The sample consisted of PBMCs or T cells enriched from blood (not recorded which).

CDR3 in DNA: TGTGCCAGCAGCTTGGTTTCCGGGACCCAGTACTTC. It yields the protein CASSLVSGTQYF. The V call is TRBV7-8, the J call TRBJ2-5; D ambiguous. The CDR3 consists of 12 residues. CDR1 is SGHVS and CDR2 is FQNEAQ in the germline V gene. V lost 3 bases, J lost 7 bases, and 9 bases lay in between.